Below are 5 T cell receptor beta chains sequenced from a single sample in a study of identical twins. Each CDR3 protein is one row after TCRdb ran MiXCR on the 5' RACE reads. The data contain about 690,000 distinct CDR3 sequences, over 5% of them seen just once; the ten biggest clones take up under 2%. The sequencing input was naive T cells sorted from blood. These receptors were obtained from a young man in good health.

The sample holds a few counts of this clonotype. The chain carries TRBV7-9 and TRBJ2-7, with D tentatively TRBD2 (6 bases). Germline V gives CDR1 SEHNR, CDR2 FQNEAQ (reference sequence). The CDR3 totals 14 residues. V lost 5 bases to trimming and J lost 1 base, with 12 bases between them. The DNA for the CDR3 is TGTGCCAGCAGCATACCGGGAGCGTCCTACGAGCAGTACTTC. It is translated as CASSIPGASYEQYF.

Many counts were recorded for this clonotype. This chain links TRBV12-3 or TRBV12-4 with TRBJ1-2; no clear D. V dropped 2 bases and J dropped 0 bases, with 10 bases sitting between them. This CDR3 contains 15 residues. Here the CDR3 DNA reads TGTGCCAGCAGTTTAATCGAGAGAGCTAACTATGGCTACACCTTC. Its protein product is CASSLIERANYGYTF.

The gene calls are TRBV5-1 and TRBJ2-1, with 10 bases matching TRBD2. J was trimmed by 8 bases and V by 6 bases; bases with no gene match: 17. There are 17 residues in the CDR3. Germline-derived CDR1 and CDR2 are SGHRS and YFSETQ. The CDR3 spells CASTLLSGLAGADEQFF. CDR3 nucleotides: TGCGCCAGCACCCTTTTATCGGGGCTAGCGGGAGCTGATGAGCAGTTCTTC.

This clonotype was observed a handful of times. The V gene is TRBV4-1, the J gene TRBJ2-1; weak D call: TRBD2 (6 bases). The V end was cut by 0 bases, the J end by 6 bases, with 21 bases between. Germline V CDR1 and CDR2: MGHRA, YSYEKL. This CDR3 spans 18 amino acids. In nucleotides, the CDR3 is TGCGCCAGCAGCCAAGAACCCCCCGTAGGAGGGTATGGCAATGAGCAGTTCTTC. Translation gives CASSQEPPVGGYGNEQFF.

This clonotype was seen at least ten times. The chain joins TRBV12-3 or TRBV12-4 to TRBJ2-3, with D unresolved. V gave up 8 bases and J gave up 2 bases, with 5 bases separating them. CDR3 length: 11 residues. CDR3 DNA sequence: TGTGCCAGCGGTACCACAGATACGCAGTATTTT. Protein: CASGTTDTQYF.